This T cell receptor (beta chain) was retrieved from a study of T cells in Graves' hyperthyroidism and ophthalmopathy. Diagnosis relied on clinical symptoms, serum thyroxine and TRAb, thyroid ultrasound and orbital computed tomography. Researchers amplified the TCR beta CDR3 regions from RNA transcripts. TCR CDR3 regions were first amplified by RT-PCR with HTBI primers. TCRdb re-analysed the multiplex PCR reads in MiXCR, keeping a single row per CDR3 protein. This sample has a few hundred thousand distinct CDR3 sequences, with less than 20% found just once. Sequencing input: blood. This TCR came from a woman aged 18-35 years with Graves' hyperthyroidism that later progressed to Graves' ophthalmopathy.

CDR3 coding DNA: TGTGCCTCCCGAGGACAGGGAGGAGAGCAGTACTTC. As protein: CASRGQGGEQYF. The genes are TRBV6-5 and TRBJ2-7, with TRBD1 matching 8 bases. This CDR3 is built from 12 residues. V lost 11 bases and J lost 7; bases outside the gene matches: 10. CDR1 is MNHEY and CDR2 is SVGAGI in the germline V gene.